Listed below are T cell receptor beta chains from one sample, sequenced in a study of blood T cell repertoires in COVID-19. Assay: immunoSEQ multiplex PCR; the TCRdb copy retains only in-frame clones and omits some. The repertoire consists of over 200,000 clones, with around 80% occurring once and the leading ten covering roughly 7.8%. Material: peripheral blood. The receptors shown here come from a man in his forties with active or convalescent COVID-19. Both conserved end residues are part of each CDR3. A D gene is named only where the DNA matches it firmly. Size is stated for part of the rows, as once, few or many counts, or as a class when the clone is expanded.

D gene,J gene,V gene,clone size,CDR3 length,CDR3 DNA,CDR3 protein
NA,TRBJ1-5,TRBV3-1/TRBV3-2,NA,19,TGTGCCAGCAGCCAAGGTGACGGGGGAGGAAGGCTACGCAATCAGCCCCAGCATTTT,CASSQGDGGGRLRNQPQHF
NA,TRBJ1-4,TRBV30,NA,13,TGTGCCGCGGATACAGGGACTAATGAAAAACTGTTTTTT,CAADTGTNEKLFF
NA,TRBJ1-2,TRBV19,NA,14,TGTGCCACCCAAACAGGGCCGCCTAACTATGGCTACACCTTC,CATQTGPPNYGYTF
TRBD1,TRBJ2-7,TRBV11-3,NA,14,TGTGCCAGCAGCGACCGGGACAGCTCCTACGAGCAGTACTTC,CASSDRDSSYEQYF
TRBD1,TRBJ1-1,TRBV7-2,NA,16,TGTGCCAGCAGCTTAGGCCCAAGGGGGCTCCGCACTGAAGCTTTCTTT,CASSLGPRGLRTEAFF
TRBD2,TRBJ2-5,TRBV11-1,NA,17,TGTGCCAGCAGCTTAGCTCTCGGACTAGCGGGTAAAGAGACCCAGTACTTC,CASSLALGLAGKETQYF
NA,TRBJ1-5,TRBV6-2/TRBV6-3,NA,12,TGTGCCAGCAGTTTCCAGGGTCAGCCCCAGCATTTT,CASSFQGQPQHF
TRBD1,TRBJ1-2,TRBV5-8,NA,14,TGTGCCAGCAGCCCCACAGGGGGCGTTTATGGCTACACCTTC,CASSPTGGVYGYTF
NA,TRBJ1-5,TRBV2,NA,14,TGTGCCAGCAGCCTAGCTGCCGGCCCCCAGCCCCAGCATTTT,CASSLAAGPQPQHF
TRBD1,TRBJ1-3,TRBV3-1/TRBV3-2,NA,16,TGTGCCAGCAGCCAAGATTCTGGGACAGCTGGAAACACCATATATTTT,CASSQDSGTAGNTIYF
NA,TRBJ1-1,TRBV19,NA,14,TGTGCCAGTAGTATAGTAGCGGGGAACACTGAAGCTTTCTTT,CASSIVAGNTEAFF
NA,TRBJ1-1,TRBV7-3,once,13,TGTGCCAGCAGCTTAATGGCGAACACTGAAGCTTTCTTT,CASSLMANTEAFF